The 22 T cell receptor beta chains in this list originate from one sample, sequenced in a study of shared clonotypes between healthy human individuals. Some clones are missing from TCRdb's copy, which holds only in-frame ones; the method was immunoSEQ multiplex PCR. This table has approximately 1.5 million clones, roughly 98.5% appearing once. The sequenced sample consisted of naive CD4+ T cells sorted from blood. Subset defined: CD45RA+ positively selected. The receptors here all came from a man aged 30-40 years in good health.

The chain links TRBV14 to TRBJ1-1; D remains ambiguous. The CDR3 is 13 residues long. Germline V gene sequence: CDR1 SGHDN, CDR2 FVKESK. Trimming took off 5 bases at V and 5 bases at J, with 12 bases between the two ends. The CDR3 DNA is TGTGCCAGCAGCTTAGGACCGGGGACTGAAGCTTTCTTT. Amino acids: CASSLGPGTEAFF.

The chain combines TRBV7-9 with TRBJ2-3; unclear D gene. With 1 base removed from V and 2 bases from J, the gap between germline ends came to 13 bases. Germline V CDR1 and CDR2: SEHNR, FQNEAQ (reference sequence). This CDR3 has 16 residues. Here the CDR3 reads CASSLGDRVSTDTQYF. CDR3 coding DNA: TGTGCCAGCAGCTTAGGCGACCGGGTATCCACAGATACGCAGTATTTT.

The chain links TRBV2 to TRBJ2-2; 9 bases agree with TRBD1. The CDR3 runs 13 residues. J was trimmed by 4 bases and V by 8 bases; bases with no gene match: 2. CDR1 and CDR2 from the germline V gene are SNHLY and FYNNEI. DNA of the CDR3: TGTGCCAGCGGGACAGGGTCCACCGGGGAGCTGTTTTTT. This gives the protein CASGTGSTGELFF.

This chain joins TRBV11-3 and TRBJ2-3; D uncertain. Trimming stripped 2 bases from V and 1 base from J, with 7 bases between. Germline V gives CDR1 SGHNT, CDR2 YENEEA. The CDR3 has 14 residues. CDR3 nucleotide sequence: TGTGCCAGCAGCTTAAACCGTCGCACAGATACGCAGTATTTT. This translates into CASSLNRRTDTQYF.

To note about this clone: Other DNA sequences in the same sample also yield this CDR3. V is TRBV6-5 and J is TRBJ2-7; possibly TRBD1 or TRBD2 for D (5 bases each). The V end was cut by 8 bases, the J end by 0 bases, with 8 bases between. This CDR3 spans 12 amino acids. Germline-derived CDR1 and CDR2 are MNHEY and SVGAGI. In nucleotides, the CDR3 is TGTGCCAGCGGGGGTGGCTCCTACGAGCAGTACTTC. It codes for CASGGGSYEQYF.

As concerns this clone: One end of the junction fails to match germline, which may point to a read error. The CDR3 is CASSETGTSVLF. CDR3 in DNA: TGTGCCAGCAGCGAAACCGGGACTAGCGTTCTCTTC. This sequence joins TRBV6-5 and TRBJ2-7; TRBD2 aligns across 10 bases. This CDR3 comprises 12 residues. Germline V gives CDR1 MNHEY, CDR2 SVGAGI.

The rearrangement uses TRBV19 and TRBJ2-5; no clear D gene. Trimming pared 2 bases from V and 2 bases from J, leaving 12 bases between. The CDR3 has 15 residues. The germline gives CDR1 LNHDA, CDR2 SQIVND (reference sequence). Written as DNA, the CDR3 is TGTGCCAGTAGTATACAAGGGATGGCGCAAGAGACCCAGTACTTC. Protein product: CASSIQGMAQETQYF.

The chain's CDR3 is CASSWGATDTQYF. CDR3 sequence (DNA): TGTGCCAGCAGTTGGGGGGCGACAGATACGCAGTATTTT. The chain employs TRBV27 and TRBJ2-3; tentatively, D is TRBD1 or TRBD2 (6 bases each). Germline CDR1 and CDR2: MNHEY and SMNVEV (reference sequence). The CDR3 has 13 amino acids. V lost 4 bases and J lost 3, with 8 bases in between.

The J gene is TRBJ2-1, the V gene TRBV29-1, with D hard to call. Germline CDR1 and CDR2: SQVTM and ANQGSEA. Trimming pared 1 base from V and 6 bases from J, leaving 13 bases between. This CDR3 has 14 amino acids. DNA of the CDR3: TGCAGCGTTGAAGTAATAAGAGTAACCAATGAGCAGTTCTTC. Translated: CSVEVIRVTNEQFF.

The CDR3 is CASSLGTSGRAADIQYF. The CDR3 DNA sequence: TGCGCCAGCAGTCTTGGGACTAGCGGGAGGGCGGCGGACATTCAGTACTTC. The V gene is TRBV5-1, the J gene TRBJ2-4, with 16 bases fitting TRBD2. From germline, CDR1 is SGHRS and CDR2 YFSETQ. CDR3 length: 17 residues. With V trimmed by 5 bases and J by 8 bases, 10 bases remained unmatched.

The chain links TRBV7-6 to TRBJ2-5; unclear D gene. This CDR3 comprises 13 residues. CDR1 SGHVS and CDR2 FNYEAQ come from the germline V gene. Trimming pared 5 bases from V and 5 bases from J, leaving 12 bases between. The CDR3 sequence: CASSPRELETQYF. The CDR3 DNA reads as TGTGCCAGCAGCCCCCGAGAGTTGGAGACCCAGTACTTC.

V usage is TRBV7-9 and J usage is TRBJ2-1, with D maybe TRBD2 (5 bases). V was shortened by 4 bases and J by 0 bases, with 13 bases between the two germline ends. The germline V gene has CDR1 SEHNR and CDR2 FQNEAQ (reference sequence). This CDR3 region has 16 residues. CDR3 DNA sequence: TGTGCCAGCAGCTCACGGGATTTCGGCTCCTACAATGAGCAGTTCTTC. This gives the protein CASSSRDFGSYNEQFF. The entire variable domain, with the rest obtained from reference TRBV7-9 and TRBJ2-1, is as follows: DTGVSQNPRHKITKRGQNVTFRCDPISEHNRLYWYRQTLGQGPEFLTYFQNEAQLEKSRLLSDRFSAERPKGSFSTLEIQRTEQGDSAMYLCASSSRDFGSYNEQFFGPGTRLTVL.

The chain has TRBV2 and TRBJ2-7; TRBD2 agrees at 12 bases. CDR3 length equals 14 residues. Germline V gives CDR1 SNHLY, CDR2 FYNNEI. V dropped 5 bases and J dropped 5; count of bases not matched to a gene: 4. The CDR3 sequence is CASSPSGRAHEQYF. The CDR3 nucleotides read TGTGCCAGCAGTCCTAGCGGGAGGGCGCACGAGCAGTACTTC.

V and J are TRBV27 and TRBJ2-1; 8 positions match TRBD1. V lost 6 bases, J lost 5 bases, and 6 bases stayed unmatched. Germline loops: CDR1 MNHEY, CDR2 SMNVEV (reference sequence). The CDR3 contains 14 residues. The CDR3 DNA reads TGTGCCAGCAGAAGACAGGGGCGGGACAATGAGCAGTTCTTC. Its protein is CASRRQGRDNEQFF.

This chain joins TRBV10-2 and TRBJ2-2; D remains unclear. V was clipped by 0 bases and J by 4 bases, with 9 bases between them. The CDR3 has 15 residues. Germline-derived CDR1 and CDR2 are WSHSY and SAAADI. The CDR3 spells CASSESPGSTGELFF. The CDR3 bases are TGCGCCAGCAGTGAGTCCCCGGGCAGCACCGGGGAGCTGTTTTTT.

This clone occurred once. The V call is TRBV7-2, the J call TRBJ1-2; D uncertain. The CDR3 has 15 residues. V lost 0 bases and J 2 bases, leaving 10 bases between the germline ends. Germline V gene data show CDR1 as SGHTA and CDR2 as FQGNSA. CDR3: CASSLALLGNYGYTF. CDR3 nucleotide sequence: TGTGCCAGCAGCTTAGCGCTTCTCGGGAACTATGGCTACACCTTC.

This clone has only one observation. The rearrangement joins TRBV7-2 to TRBJ2-3; either TRBD1 or TRBD2 may supply D (5 bases each). V gave up 3 bases and J gave up 2 bases, with 18 bases separating them. Germline lookup yields CDR1 SGHTA and CDR2 FQGNSA. There are 17 residues in the CDR3. The CDR3 DNA reads as TGTGCCAGCAGCTTGAGCAGCGCCGGGACCTACACAGATACGCAGTATTTT. Residues: CASSLSSAGTYTDTQYF.

The chain links TRBV15 to TRBJ2-7, with a weak D call TRBD2 (5 bases). The CDR3 runs to 14 residues. Germline values: CDR1 LNHNV, CDR2 YYDKDF (reference sequence). V dropped 3 bases and J dropped 1 base, with 10 bases sitting between them. The CDR3 nucleotides read TGTGCCACCAGCAGGGCGGGTCAGTCCTACGAGCAGTACTTC. Translation gives CATSRAGQSYEQYF.

J is TRBJ2-2 and V is TRBV11-2, with D perhaps matching TRBD1 (5 bases). The germline gives CDR1 SGHAT, CDR2 FQNNGV. This CDR3 has 17 residues. The germline V and J ends were trimmed by 2 bases and 0 bases, with 13 bases remaining between them. The CDR3 loop is CASSLRVQGTNTGELFF. The DNA for the CDR3 is TGTGCCAGCAGCTTAAGGGTCCAGGGAACGAACACCGGGGAGCTGTTTTTT. The full variable domain, completed using reference TRBV11-2 and TRBJ2-2, is EAGVAQSPRYKIIEKRQSVAFWCNPISGHATLYWYQQILGQGPKLLIQFQNNGVVDDSQLPKDRFSAERLKGVDSTLKIQPAKLEDSAVYLCASSLRVQGTNTGELFFGEGSRLTVL.

The chain employs TRBV5-4 and TRBJ2-3, with TRBD2 as a possible D gene (5 bases). Trimming shortened V by 3 bases and J by 0 bases, and 14 bases separated the two germline ends. CDR3 length: 16 amino acids. Germline V gene data show CDR1 as SGHNT and CDR2 as YYREEE (reference sequence). CDR3 nucleotide sequence: TGTGCCAGCAGCTCCTTCGTGAGGGCTAGCACAGATACGCAGTATTTT. Its translation is CASSSFVRASTDTQYF.

The chain has TRBV7-9 and TRBJ1-2; maybe TRBD1 (6 bases). CDR3 length: 14 amino acids. V lost 1 base and J 5 bases, leaving 11 bases between the germline ends. Germline values: CDR1 SEHNR, CDR2 FQNEAQ (reference sequence). CDR3: CASSLGLGTYGYTF. Written as DNA, the CDR3 is TGTGCCAGCAGCTTAGGATTGGGGACATATGGCTACACCTTC. Together with reference TRBV7-9 and TRBJ1-2, the CDR3 gives the full variable domain: DTGVSQNPRHKITKRGQNVTFRCDPISEHNRLYWYRQTLGQGPEFLTYFQNEAQLEKSRLLSDRFSAERPKGSFSTLEIQRTEQGDSAMYLCASSLGLGTYGYTFGSGTRLTVV.

The J gene is TRBJ2-7, the V gene TRBV6-1; D is uncertain. The CDR3 consists of 12 residues. Trimming cost V 5 bases and J 5 bases, with 10 bases left between them. CDR1 and CDR2 from the germline V gene are MNHNS and SASEGT. CDR3 nucleotides: TGTGCCAGCAGTCCAGACTTCGACGAGCAGTACTTC. The encoded protein is CASSPDFDEQYF.